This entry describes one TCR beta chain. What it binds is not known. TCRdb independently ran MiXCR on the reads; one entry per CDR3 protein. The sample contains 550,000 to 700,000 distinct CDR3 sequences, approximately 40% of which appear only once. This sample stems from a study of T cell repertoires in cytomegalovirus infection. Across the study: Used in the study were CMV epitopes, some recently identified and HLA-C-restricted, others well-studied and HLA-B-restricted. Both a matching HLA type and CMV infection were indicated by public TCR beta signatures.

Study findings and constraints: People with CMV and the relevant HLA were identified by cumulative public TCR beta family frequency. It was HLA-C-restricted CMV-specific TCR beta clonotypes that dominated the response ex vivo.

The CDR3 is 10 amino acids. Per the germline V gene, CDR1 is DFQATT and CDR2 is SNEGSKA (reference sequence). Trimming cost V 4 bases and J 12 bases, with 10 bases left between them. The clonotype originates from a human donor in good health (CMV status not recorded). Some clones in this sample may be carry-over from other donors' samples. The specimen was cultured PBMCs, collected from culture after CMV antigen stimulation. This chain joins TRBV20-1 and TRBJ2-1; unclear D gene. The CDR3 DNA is TGCAGTGCTAAATTGAAGGGGCAGTTCTTC. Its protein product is CSAKLKGQFF.